The rows below give T cell receptor beta chains drawn from one sample of a study of T cells in tuberculosis. Data came from immunoSEQ multiplex PCR; TCRdb stores just in-frame clones and leaves some out. The top ten clones hold under 2% of a sample with about 45,000 clones, 94% of them seen once. The source material was PBMCs. The receptor set was obtained from a donor aged 10-30 years with latent tuberculosis or without tuberculosis infection. Some clones in this sample may be carry-over from other donors' samples. Each CDR3 is given with its conserved first and last residue. The D gene is left open where the match is weak. Only some rows state a clone size, as once, few, many or a class for expanded clones.

TRBD2,TRBJ2-3,once,TRBV30,TGTGCCTGGGGGACTAGCGGGACTCTCGATACGCAGTATTTT,CAWGTSGTLDTQYF
NA,TRBJ1-4,NA,TRBV2,TGTGCCAGTCAAAAAACGGGGTTAATAGAACTGTTTTTT,CASQKTGLIELFF
NA,TRBJ2-7,NA,TRBV10-1,TGCGCCAGCCAGCATGGGCAGGGCTACGAGCAGTACTTC,CASQHGQGYEQYF
TRBD1,TRBJ2-7,NA,TRBV27,TGTGCCAGCAGTTACGCGACAGGGGTATTCTCCTACGAGCAGTACTTC,CASSYATGVFSYEQYF
TRBD2,TRBJ2-1,NA,TRBV10-2,TGCGCCAGCAGTGACGGACTAGTTATCGGTGAGCAGTTCTTC,CASSDGLVIGEQFF
NA,TRBJ1-2,NA,TRBV4-3,TGCGCCAGCAGACGATCCGGGACTTCCTATGGCTACACCTTC,CASRRSGTSYGYTF
TRBD1,TRBJ2-7,NA,TRBV2,TGTGCCAGCAGCCCGGGACAGATTTCCTACGAGCAGTACTTC,CASSPGQISYEQYF
NA,TRBJ1-4,once,TRBV13,TGTGCCAGCAGCTTACTGGAGATTAATGAAAAACTGTTTTTT,CASSLLEINEKLFF
NA,TRBJ2-7,NA,TRBV5-1,TGCGCCAGCAGCTTGGGGTCGGGAAGAACTAGCCCCTACGAGCAGTACTTC,CASSLGSGRTSPYEQYF
NA,TRBJ1-5,NA,TRBV10-2,TGCGCCAGCAGTGATTCGCAGGGGCTCGGGCAGCCCCAGCATTTT,CASSDSQGLGQPQHF
NA,TRBJ2-7,NA,TRBV6-4,TGTGCCAGCAGTGCGTCGGGGGACCCTTCGGGCGAGCAGTACTTC,CASSASGDPSGEQYF
TRBD1,TRBJ1-2,NA,TRBV6-6,TGTGCCAGCAGTCCCCAAGGACAGGGGACTGGGGGCTACACCTTC,CASSPQGQGTGGYTF
TRBD1,TRBJ2-7,NA,TRBV4-1,TGCGCCAGCAGCCAAATGGGACAGGGGTCCTCCTACGAGCAGTACTTC,CASSQMGQGSSYEQYF
NA,TRBJ1-5,NA,TRBV15,TGTGCCACCAGCAGAGCCGGCAATCAGCCCCAGCATTTT,CATSRAGNQPQHF
TRBD2,TRBJ2-1,NA,TRBV4-1,TGCGCCAGCAGCCAAGGACTAGCGGGAAGGAACACGGAGTTCTTC,CASSQGLAGRNTEFF
TRBD2,TRBJ2-5,NA,TRBV2,TGTGCCAGCATTTGGGGGAAGCGGGAGTGGGTTCGGGAGACCCAGTACTTC,CASIWGKREWVRETQYF
TRBD2,TRBJ2-5,NA,TRBV9,TGTGCCAGCAGCGTCCAAGCGGGAGGGCCGGAGGAGACCCAGTACTTC,CASSVQAGGPEETQYF
NA,TRBJ1-1,NA,TRBV4-1,TGCGCCAGCAGCCAAGACGATGGCCAGATGAACACTGAAGCTTTCTTT,CASSQDDGQMNTEAFF
NA,TRBJ2-1,NA,TRBV2,TGTGCCAGCAGTGACCGGAGGCACGTTTACAATGAGCAGTTCTTC,CASSDRRHVYNEQFF
TRBD1,TRBJ1-4,NA,TRBV6-1,TGTGCCAGCAGTGAAATGGGACAGGGGGTTGAAAAACTGTTTTTT,CASSEMGQGVEKLFF
TRBD1,TRBJ1-1,NA,TRBV27,TGTGCCAGCAGGCTACAGGGGGCGGAGAGCACTGAAGCTTTCTTT,CASRLQGAESTEAFF
NA,TRBJ2-5,NA,TRBV15,TGTGCCACCAGCAGAGATGCGGGGAGCCGGGAGACCCAGTACTTC,CATSRDAGSRETQYF
NA,TRBJ2-5,NA,TRBV13,TGTGCCAGCAGCGCGCAAAGAGAGACCCAGTACTTC,CASSAQRETQYF
TRBD1,TRBJ2-5,once,TRBV7-8,TGTGCCAGCAGCTTAGGACAGGGGTTGGAGACCCAGTACTTC,CASSLGQGLETQYF
TRBD1,TRBJ1-5,NA,TRBV13,TGTGCCAGCAGCAGACAGGGAGAAAATCAGCCCCAGCATTTT,CASSRQGENQPQHF
TRBD1,TRBJ2-1,NA,TRBV10-3,TGTGCCATCAGTGAACAGGGGGTTGGGGATGAGCAGTTCTTC,CAISEQGVGDEQFF
TRBD2,TRBJ2-1,NA,TRBV5-1,TGCGCCAGCAGCTTGTTTGCGGGAGGGAGCTCCTACAATGAGCAGTTCTTC,CASSLFAGGSSYNEQFF
NA,TRBJ1-2,NA,TRBV19,TGTGCCAGTACCTTGGACCGGGACATGGGCTACACCTTC,CASTLDRDMGYTF
NA,TRBJ1-3,NA,TRBV28,TGTGCCAGCAGTGGGGGGTTATTGAGAAACACCATATATTTT,CASSGGLLRNTIYF
NA,TRBJ2-5,NA,TRBV25-1,TGTGCCAGCAGTGAATATGACAGTCTTCAAGAGACCCAGTACTTC,CASSEYDSLQETQYF
NA,TRBJ1-2,NA,TRBV29-1,TGCAGCGTTGATGCCCAGGGCTATGGCTACACCTTC,CSVDAQGYGYTF
TRBD1,TRBJ2-7,once,TRBV2,TGTGCCTCATCCAATACAGGGGCCTACGAGCAGTACTTC,CASSNTGAYEQYF
TRBD2,TRBJ2-1,once,TRBV5-1,TGCGCCAGCAGCCAAAATGGACTAGCGGGAGGCTCGGGAAATGAGCAGTTCTTC,CASSQNGLAGGSGNEQFF
TRBD1,TRBJ2-7,NA,TRBV11-1,TGTGCCAGCACCCCCGAGGGACAGGTATCCGAGCAGTACTTC,CASTPEGQVSEQYF
NA,TRBJ1-1,NA,TRBV6-5,TGTGCCAGCAGTTTGGCGGGTTCGAACACTGAAGCTTTCTTT,CASSLAGSNTEAFF
NA,TRBJ2-7,NA,TRBV9,TGTGCCAGCAGCGTAGAGGAGGGAGAGCAGTACTTC,CASSVEEGEQYF
TRBD1,TRBJ1-2,NA,TRBV29-1,TGCAGCGTTGAGCTGGACAGGTCCTATGGCTACACCTTC,CSVELDRSYGYTF
TRBD1,TRBJ2-1,NA,TRBV5-4,TGTGCCAGCAGCTGGGGGAAACAGGGGAACAATGAGCAGTTCTTC,CASSWGKQGNNEQFF
TRBD1,TRBJ1-2,NA,TRBV18,TGTGCCAGCTCAGACAGGGATTCCATGAACTATGGCTACACCTTC,CASSDRDSMNYGYTF
NA,TRBJ1-1,NA,TRBV9,TGTGCCAGCAGCGTAGGGGGAGGGGGCACTGAAGCTTTCTTT,CASSVGGGGTEAFF